These 17 T cell receptor beta chains share one sample of origin, sequenced in a study of blood T cell repertoires in COVID-19. The assay was immunoSEQ multiplex PCR, and TCRdb's table has in-frame clones only and misses some. The sample lists under 300,000 clones, about 85% seen once, with about 3% in the top ten. The sequencing input was PBMCs or T cells enriched from blood (not recorded which). The receptor source for this set is a woman between 50 and 59 years old who had recovered from COVID-19.

The chain carries TRBV3-1 (or the pseudogene TRBV3-2) and TRBJ1-5, with 7 bases lining up with TRBD1. The V gene end was trimmed by 4 bases and the J gene end by 0 bases; junction bases not matched to a gene: 12. Germline lookup yields CDR1 LGHDT and CDR2 YNNKEL (reference sequence). The CDR3 loop spans 18 amino acids. In DNA, the CDR3 is TGTGCCAGCAGCCCTACCACCCGACAGGGCCGTAGCAATCAGCCCCAGCATTTT. This gives the protein CASSPTTRQGRSNQPQHF.

This chain joins TRBV19 and TRBJ2-1; 9 bases fit TRBD2. V was pared by 0 bases and J by 5 bases, with 23 bases of the junction left unmatched. Looked up from germline, CDR1 is LNHDA and CDR2 is SQIVND (reference sequence). This CDR3 spans 22 amino acids. The CDR3 DNA reads as TGTGCCAGTAGTATAGAGGGGTTGTGGCGGGAGGGCCTTGGGGTTAAGCACAATGAGCAGTTCTTC. This sequence encodes CASSIEGLWREGLGVKHNEQFF.

This chain joins TRBV12-3 or TRBV12-4 and TRBJ1-2; tentative D call: TRBD1 (5 bases). V lost 1 base and J lost 5, with 8 bases in between. CDR3 size: 13 residues. The CDR3 sequence: CASSLGQPYGYTF. In nucleotides, the CDR3 is TGTGCCAGCAGTTTAGGACAGCCTTATGGCTACACCTTC.

The chain uses TRBV18 and TRBJ2-1; no clear D. The V end lost 4 bases, the J end lost 9 bases, and 19 bases lay between the germline ends. The germline CDR1 and CDR2 sequences are KGHSH and LQKENI. The CDR3 extends over 15 amino acids. CDR3 in DNA: TGTGCCAGCTCACGCCAGGCCAGTTTTGTCGGTGAGCAGTTCTTC. Its protein product is CASSRQASFVGEQFF.

V is TRBV5-1 and J is TRBJ2-3, with D uncertain. There are 14 residues in the CDR3. V shed 0 bases and J shed 5 bases, with 10 bases lying between them. CDR1 and CDR2 (germline): SGHRS, YFSETQ. CDR3 sequence (DNA): TGCGCCAGCAGCTTGGGACACCTTCAAGATACGCAGTATTTT. This codes for CASSLGHLQDTQYF.

The V and J genes are TRBV28 and TRBJ1-5, with D perhaps matching TRBD1 (5 bases). Germline CDR1 is MDHEN and CDR2 is SYDVKM. The length of the CDR3 is 15 residues. V gave up 3 bases and J gave up 2 bases, with 11 bases separating them. CDR3 nucleotides: TGTGCCAGCAGTTTTGATGGGGCTGGCAATCAGCCCCAGCATTTT. Translating gives CASSFDGAGNQPQHF.

The rearrangement joins TRBV29-1 to TRBJ2-3, with a weak D call TRBD2 (5 bases). V gave up 7 bases and J gave up 1 base, with 12 bases separating them. Germline assignment: CDR1 SQVTM and CDR2 ANQGSEA. This CDR3 has 13 residues. For the CDR3, the DNA is TGCAGCGCCCTTTCGGAGGGCACAGATACGCAGTATTTT. Translation: CSALSEGTDTQYF.

V gene TRBV29-1 combines with J gene TRBJ1-2; 8 bases fit TRBD1. The CDR3 extends over 17 amino acids. Germline V gives CDR1 SQVTM, CDR2 ANQGSEA. The ends lost 6 bases at V and 2 bases at J; junction bases unmatched: 17. The DNA of the CDR3 is TGCAGCGTCCTTGACAGGGGCGAAACTTATCAGAACTATGGCTACACCTTC. Translating it yields CSVLDRGETYQNYGYTF.

The chain is built from TRBV28 and TRBJ1-5; possible D gene TRBD1, 5 bases. Germline-derived CDR1 and CDR2 are MDHEN and SYDVKM. V was trimmed by 8 bases and J by 6 bases, leaving 17 bases between them. The CDR3 is 14 amino acids. In DNA form, the CDR3 reads TGTGCCAGCCAACGGGGGGGGACTATTCAGCCCCAGCATTTT. It codes for CASQRGGTIQPQHF.

The chain has TRBV7-2 and TRBJ1-3; 8 bases are shared with TRBD1. With V trimmed by 1 base and J by 4 bases, 6 bases remained unmatched. Germline values: CDR1 SGHTA, CDR2 FQGNSA. The CDR3 covers 16 residues. The CDR3 DNA reads TGTGCCAGCAGCTTAGGACGGGACAGGCCGGGAAACACCATATATTTT. Its protein product is CASSLGRDRPGNTIYF.

V is TRBV5-4 and J is TRBJ1-1; 7 bases match TRBD1. V lost 4 bases to trimming and J lost 5 bases; unmatched junction nucleotides: 11. This CDR3 is built from 15 residues. Germline CDR1 is SGHNT and CDR2 is YYREEE (reference sequence). CDR3 bases: TGTGCCAGCAGCCCCCGGGCAGGGGGTGGTACTGAAGCTTTCTTT. Translated: CASSPRAGGGTEAFF.

The rearrangement links TRBV7-2 to TRBJ1-1, with 8 bases identical to TRBD1. After removal of 0 bases from V and 4 bases from J, the junction contained 1 base not matched to a gene. This CDR3 is built from 14 residues. Looked up from germline, CDR1 is SGHTA and CDR2 is FQGNSA. CDR3 nucleotide sequence: TGTGCCAGCAGCTTAGCGCAGGGGGCCACTGAAGCTTTCTTT. Its protein product is CASSLAQGATEAFF.

This chain uses TRBV7-8 with TRBJ2-1; 10 bases line up with TRBD1. This CDR3 comprises 18 residues. J was trimmed by 6 bases and V by 5 bases; bases with no gene match: 16. The V gene's germline CDR1 is SGHVS and CDR2 FQNEAQ. The CDR3 is CASSPGQGLGAGFNEQFF. Written as DNA, the CDR3 is TGTGCCAGCAGCCCGGGACAGGGGTTGGGAGCGGGATTCAATGAGCAGTTCTTC.

The CDR3 sequence is CASSLDRRANTEAFF. As DNA, the CDR3 is TGTGCCAGCAGCTTGGACCGGAGGGCGAACACTGAAGCTTTCTTT. The chain has TRBV5-4 and TRBJ1-1; D gene uncertain. V was clipped by 0 bases and J by 1 base, with 10 bases between them. CDR1 and CDR2 from the germline V gene are SGHNT and YYREEE (reference sequence). The CDR3 runs 15 residues.

This chain uses TRBV11-2 with TRBJ2-1; D is unresolved. Germline-derived CDR1 and CDR2 are SGHAT and FQNNGV. V lost 2 bases and J 9 bases, leaving 11 bases between the germline ends. The CDR3 totals 13 residues. Here the CDR3 reads CASSLSQISEQFF. The DNA for the CDR3 is TGTGCCAGCAGCTTAAGTCAAATCAGTGAGCAGTTCTTC.

This clone occurred once. The rearrangement joins TRBV5-6 to TRBJ2-3, with 15 nucleotides matching TRBD2. The CDR3 runs to 16 residues. Germline CDR1 reads SGHDT; CDR2 reads YYEEEE. J lost 4 bases, V lost 3 bases, and 3 bases had no gene match. Here the CDR3 reads CASSWRTSGRADTQYF. DNA of the CDR3: TGTGCCAGCAGCTGGAGGACTAGCGGGAGGGCAGATACGCAGTATTTT.

This clone was seen once. The chain carries TRBV29-1 and TRBJ2-1; 9 bases match TRBD1. The CDR3 covers 15 residues. CDR1 and CDR2 from the germline V gene are SQVTM and ANQGSEA. The J segment lost 4 bases and the V segment lost 7 bases, leaving 11 bases of the junction unmatched. The CDR3 reads CSGTSRDRAYNEQFF. The CDR3 DNA sequence: TGCAGCGGGACCTCCCGGGACAGGGCTTACAATGAGCAGTTCTTC.